The next 10 T cell receptor beta chains were all read from a single sample in a study of cytomegalovirus exposure and HLA in healthy donors. With 60 Vbeta and 13 Jbeta primers, the PCR was carried out. Libraries were prepared by immunoSEQ multiplex PCR; TCRdb keeps only in-frame clonotypes and omits some of them. The sample contains around 250,000 clones, roughly four fifths of which appear only once. Sequencing was performed on PBMCs. The receptors were gathered from a woman aged 60-75 years in good health and CMV-seropositive.

This clone was recorded a few times. The chain has TRBV6-5 and TRBJ1-1, with 7 bases aligning to TRBD1. This CDR3 region has 12 residues. V was pared by 4 bases and J by 11 bases, with 7 bases of the junction left unmatched. Per the germline V gene, CDR1 is MNHEY and CDR2 is SVGAGI. CDR3: CASSSLTGWAFF. In nucleotides, the CDR3 is TGTGCCAGCAGTTCGTTGACAGGGTGGGCTTTCTTT.

The genes are TRBV5-1 and TRBJ1-4, with D unresolved. The CDR3 totals 14 residues. Trimming stripped 2 bases from V and 4 bases from J, with 9 bases between. Germline V lookup: CDR1 SGHRS, CDR2 YFSETQ. The CDR3 loop is CASSFEGINEKLFF. CDR3 nucleotides: TGCGCCAGCAGCTTTGAGGGCATTAATGAAAAACTGTTTTTT.

The chain carries TRBV2 and TRBJ2-3, with 15 nucleotides matching TRBD2. Germline CDR1 is SNHLY and CDR2 is FYNNEI. The CDR3 has 15 amino acids. V lost 6 bases, J lost 5 bases, and 3 bases stayed unmatched. The CDR3 DNA is TGTGCCAGCAGCGGGGGACTAGCGGGAGGAGATACGCAGTATTTT. Translated: CASSGGLAGGDTQYF.

The chain is built from TRBV29-1 and TRBJ2-4; D uncertain. Germline CDR1 and CDR2: SQVTM and ANQGSEA. This CDR3 region has 13 residues. V was clipped by 4 bases and J by 4 bases, with 11 bases between them. CDR3 residues: CSVAEAAKNIQYF. The CDR3 region has the DNA TGCAGCGTTGCTGAGGCGGCGAAAAACATTCAGTACTTC.

This chain joins TRBV25-1 and TRBJ2-7; TRBD1 matches 11 bases. V gave up 2 bases and J gave up 7 bases; unmatched junction bases: 4. Germline V gives CDR1 MGHDK, CDR2 SYGVNS. The CDR3 covers 14 residues. CDR3 sequence reads: CASSEPGQGVEQYF. The CDR3, as DNA: TGTGCCAGCAGTGAACCGGGACAGGGGGTTGAGCAGTACTTC.

The genes are TRBV5-6 and TRBJ1-1; D uncertain. Germline V lookup: CDR1 SGHDT, CDR2 YYEEEE. The V end was cut by 1 base, the J end by 0 bases, with 4 bases between. The CDR3 sequence is 13 residues long. The chain's CDR3 is CASSLTVNTEAFF. Written as DNA, the CDR3 is TGTGCCAGCAGCTTGACAGTGAACACTGAAGCTTTCTTT.

The rearrangement uses TRBV27 and TRBJ2-5; TRBD2 is a possible D gene (6 bases). Deletions cut 3 bases from V and 1 base from J, with 9 bases between. Germline V CDR1 and CDR2: MNHEY, SMNVEV (reference sequence). The CDR3 runs 14 residues. The CDR3 DNA reads as TGTGCCAGCAGTTTTATCGGGGGCCAAGAGACCCAGTACTTC. It codes for CASSFIGGQETQYF.

This clone showed up just a few times. V is TRBV19 and J is TRBJ1-1, with D unresolved. CDR1 and CDR2 (germline): LNHDA, SQIVND (reference sequence). The CDR3 spans 11 residues. The V gene lost 5 bases and the J gene lost 5 bases, with 6 bases spanning the gap. In nucleotides, the CDR3 is TGTGCCAGTAGTTCTTTTACTGAAGCTTTCTTT. Translating gives CASSSFTEAFF.

The rearrangement joins TRBV6-1 to TRBJ2-3, with D possibly being TRBD1 (6 bases). CDR1 is MNHNS, CDR2 SASEGT, per germline. The ends were cut back, 6 bases at V and 3 bases at J, with 10 bases in the middle. The CDR3 covers 13 residues. The CDR3 DNA is TGTGCCAGCAGACAGGGTTCGACAGATACGCAGTATTTT. Residues: CASRQGSTDTQYF.

On this clone itself: The sample carries other DNA sequences with the same CDR3. The J gene is TRBJ2-1, the V gene TRBV27; 14 positions match TRBD2. V gave up 5 bases and J gave up 7 bases; unmatched junction bases: 4. CDR3 size: 15 residues. The germline V gene has CDR1 MNHEY and CDR2 SMNVEV (reference sequence). CDR3 DNA sequence: TGTGCCAGCAGTCCAGGGACTAGCGGGAGAAATGAGCAGTTCTTC. Its translation: CASSPGTSGRNEQFF.